These T cell receptor beta chains were read from a single sample in a study of T cells after somatic rescue of genetic block. Data came from immunoSEQ multiplex PCR; TCRdb stores just in-frame clones and leaves some out. This table holds tens of thousands of clones, about nine tenths found once. The sequenced sample consisted of peripheral blood mononuclear cells (PBMCs). These receptors all come from a woman younger than 30. The CDR3 runs from the conserved cysteine through the conserved F or W. The order of the fields is J gene, clone size, V gene, CDR3 protein. Not all rows give a size; the values are once, few, many and, for expanded clones, a class.

TRBJ2-1,-,TRBV2,CASSEYRPFTQFF
TRBJ2-7,-,TRBV4-2,CASSPPGQGTVQYF
TRBJ1-4,-,TRBV7-2,CASSLVGQHNEKLFF
TRBJ1-2,-,TRBV19,CASSVAGDTYGYTF
TRBJ2-1,-,TRBV9,CASSVIGQGAGNEQFF
TRBJ2-1,-,TRBV28,CASSFPGTQNEQFF
TRBJ1-5,-,TRBV28,CASSPHQGRGLGQPQHF
TRBJ1-1,-,TRBV30,CAWSSDRTEAFF
TRBJ2-7,-,TRBV25-1,CASSEGSTFPPEQYF
TRBJ2-3,-,TRBV20-1,CSASSGDTQYF
TRBJ2-1,-,TRBV29-1,CSVVVRESYNEQFF
TRBJ1-5,-,TRBV5-1,CASGPALGQPQHF
TRBJ2-7,-,TRBV7-6,CASSLARGDEQYF
TRBJ2-7,once,TRBV9,CASSFEPGGGQHTYEQYF
TRBJ2-5,-,TRBV13,CASSAGQGETQYF
TRBJ2-1,-,TRBV5-1,CASSFVPGLPGRFNEQFF
TRBJ1-2,-,TRBV6-1,CASSAWEITNYGYTF
TRBJ2-7,-,TRBV28,CASSRTWTRETSRHYEQYF
TRBJ2-7,-,TRBV5-1,CASSLTPYEQYF
TRBJ1-1,-,TRBV28,CASSSPPGPAFF
TRBJ1-4,-,TRBV5-1,CASSLEQAANEKLFF
TRBJ1-1,once,TRBV7-9,CASSLARGEAFF
TRBJ2-1,few,TRBV27,CASSPQRTYNEQFF
TRBJ2-3,-,TRBV5-1,CASSPRRAGLTDTQYF
TRBJ2-4,-,TRBV2,CASRGSRTLAKNIQYF
TRBJ2-7,-,TRBV11-3,CASGLGDEQYF
TRBJ1-4,-,TRBV6-1,CASREDRGREKLFF
TRBJ1-1,-,TRBV6-5,CASSPFPWVNTEAFF
TRBJ1-2,-,TRBV30,CAWRVRGLYGYTF
TRBJ2-7,-,TRBV27,CASTGAGATYEQYF
TRBJ1-1,-,TRBV11-2,CASSLDEVAAFF
TRBJ2-1,-,TRBV28,CASSFETGGGEQFF
TRBJ1-5,once,TRBV6-1,CASSEPPANQPQHF
TRBJ2-1,-,TRBV19,CASSRPGQLTHNEQFF
TRBJ1-4,-,TRBV4-1,CASSDPPPGQEKLFF
TRBJ2-7,-,TRBV27,CASSLSGAPYEQYF
TRBJ1-2,once,TRBV28,CASRLADREGYTF
TRBJ2-2,once,TRBV28,CASSRPGGAAGELFF
TRBJ2-7,-,TRBV28,CASSLRLRGSRSRYF
TRBJ2-1,once,TRBV5-1,CASGQGVNEQFF
TRBJ2-1,-,TRBV10-3,CAIGKGYEQFF
TRBJ2-3,-,TRBV9,CASRGDTQYF
TRBJ2-7,-,TRBV6-1,CASSAGRGSYEQYF